The 26 T cell receptor beta chains in this list originate from one sample, sequenced in a study of OX40 agonist ivuxolimab in advanced cancers. Using immunoSEQ multiplex PCR, the repertoire was profiled, and TCRdb retains in-frame clones only, with some absent. In the table there are about 20,000 clones, around 80% of which are singletons. Sequenced material: CD4+ or CD8+ T cells sorted from blood, taken in a trial of the OX40 agonist ivuxolimab. These receptors came from an adult with an advanced solid tumor such as melanoma, head and neck, liver or kidney cancer.

This clone appeared once. This rearrangement joins TRBV28 to TRBJ2-5, with D maybe TRBD2 (6 bases). CDR1 and CDR2 (germline): MDHEN, SYDVKM. V was trimmed by 3 bases and J by 4 bases, leaving 15 bases between them. The CDR3 is 15 residues long. The CDR3 region has the DNA TGTGCCAGCAGTTTTTGGGACTTGTTCACAGAGACCCAGTACTTC. Its translation is CASSFWDLFTETQYF. The whole variable domain, filled in from reference TRBV28 and TRBJ2-5, reads DVKVTQSSRYLVKRTGEKVFLECVQDMDHENMFWYRQDPGLGLRLIYFSYDVKMKEKGDIPEGYSVSREKKERFSLILESASTNQTSMYLCASSFWDLFTETQYFGPGTRLLVL.

This clone was found once. This chain uses TRBV19 with TRBJ1-1, with 7 bases matching TRBD1. Germline V lookup: CDR1 LNHDA, CDR2 SQIVND (reference sequence). This CDR3 is 12 amino acids long. V lost 10 bases to trimming and J lost 3 bases; unmatched junction nucleotides: 5. In DNA form, the CDR3 reads TGTGCCATTCTTACAGGGGACACTGAAGCTTTCTTT. It encodes CAILTGDTEAFF.

The chain carries TRBV7-6 and TRBJ2-7, with no clear D. The CDR3 runs to 16 residues. Germline-derived CDR1 and CDR2 are SGHVS and FNYEAQ. V lost 5 bases and J lost 6, with 23 bases in between. The chain's CDR3 is CASSPNNAISEIEQYF. The CDR3 DNA is TGTGCCAGCAGCCCGAACAACGCGATTAGTGAGATCGAGCAGTACTTC.

The rearrangement joins TRBV14 to TRBJ1-1, with unresolved D. Germline CDR1 is SGHDN and CDR2 is FVKESK. With 1 base removed from V and 0 bases from J, the gap between germline ends came to 3 bases. The CDR3 runs to 13 residues. CDR3 sequence: CASSQAMNTEAFF. The CDR3 DNA sequence: TGTGCCAGCAGCCAAGCTATGAACACTGAAGCTTTCTTT.

The V call is TRBV11-2, the J call TRBJ2-7; 7 bases agree with TRBD1. Germline CDR1 is SGHAT and CDR2 is FQNNGV. V lost 5 bases to trimming and J lost 1 base; unmatched junction nucleotides: 2. The CDR3 loop spans 13 amino acids. The CDR3 region has the DNA TGTGCCAGCAGCCCGACAGGGTCCTACGAGCAGTACTTC. Amino acid sequence: CASSPTGSYEQYF.

The V gene is TRBV14, the J gene TRBJ1-1, with D possibly matching TRBD1 (5 bases). Germline assignment: CDR1 SGHDN and CDR2 FVKESK. CDR3 length: 16 residues. The V end lost 4 bases, the J end lost 5 bases, and 20 bases lay between the germline ends. The chain's CDR3 is CASSPPQGPGKTEAFF. DNA for the CDR3: TGTGCCAGCAGCCCGCCCCAGGGACCCGGAAAGACTGAAGCTTTCTTT.

The CDR3 loop reads CASSYLAGGRNEQFF. CDR3 nucleotides: TGTGCCAGCAGCTACTTAGCGGGGGGGCGAAATGAGCAGTTCTTC. The chain carries TRBV7-2 and TRBJ2-1; TRBD2 matches 11 bases. The J segment lost 7 bases and the V segment lost 4 bases, leaving 6 bases of the junction unmatched. This CDR3 has 15 amino acids. Germline loops: CDR1 SGHTA, CDR2 FQGNSA.

This clone has only one observation. The chain joins TRBV7-2 to TRBJ1-2, with D possibly matching TRBD1 (5 bases). Trimming pared 5 bases from V and 2 bases from J, leaving 12 bases between. Germline CDR1 and CDR2: SGHTA and FQGNSA. This CDR3 is 14 amino acids long. In DNA form, the CDR3 reads TGTGCCAGCAGCGGGACGCGATGGAACTATGGCTACACCTTC. It is translated as CASSGTRWNYGYTF.

The chain employs TRBV27 and TRBJ2-1; TRBD2 aligns across 12 bases. From germline, CDR1 is MNHEY and CDR2 SMNVEV (reference sequence). Trimming took 5 bases from V and 7 from J; bases not matched to a gene: 12. The CDR3 runs to 17 residues. The CDR3, as DNA: TGTGCCAGCAGTCCCCTTGGTCTAGCGGGAGGGAAGAATGAGCAGTTCTTC. This codes for CASSPLGLAGGKNEQFF.

The chain links TRBV5-8 to TRBJ2-7; 10 bases are a match to TRBD1. The CDR3 spans 14 residues. With 0 bases clipped from V and 3 bases from J, the junction kept 0 bases outside the gene matches. From germline, CDR1 is SGHTS and CDR2 YDEGEE. The CDR3, as DNA: TGTGCCAGCAGCTTGGGGACAGGGGGCTACGAGCAGTACTTC. Its protein is CASSLGTGGYEQYF.

This clone was counted a few times. This chain joins TRBV5-6 and TRBJ1-2; TRBD1 aligns across 10 bases. The CDR3 runs 17 residues. V was clipped by 4 bases and J by 5 bases; unmatched bases: 14. Germline lookup yields CDR1 SGHDT and CDR2 YYEEEE. The CDR3 nucleotides are TGTGCCAGCAGCCTAGATAGGGGGACAGGGGAAGGTTATGGCTACACCTTC. This sequence encodes CASSLDRGTGEGYGYTF.

This clone showed up just a few times. The V gene is TRBV5-5, the J gene TRBJ2-7, with a possible D match to TRBD2 (5 bases). Germline V gives CDR1 SGHKS, CDR2 YYEKEE (reference sequence). V lost 0 bases and J 0 bases, leaving 10 bases between the germline ends. The CDR3 length is 15 residues. In DNA form, the CDR3 reads TGTGCCAGCAGCTTGGTCGGGGTTCCCTCCTACGAGCAGTACTTC. Amino acid sequence: CASSLVGVPSYEQYF.

This rearrangement joins TRBV4-3 to TRBJ2-7, with 11 bases lining up with TRBD1. The CDR3 extends over 15 amino acids. Trimming removed 3 bases from V and 3 bases from J; junction bases left unmatched: 4. Germline CDR1 LGHNA, CDR2 YSLEER. CDR3 amino acids: CASSHMGQGVYEQYF. Here the CDR3 DNA reads TGCGCCAGCAGCCACATGGGACAGGGGGTCTACGAGCAGTACTTC.

This clone has more than one count but fewer than ten. This chain connects TRBV7-9 to TRBJ1-5, with D tentatively TRBD1 (6 bases). Germline loops: CDR1 SEHNR, CDR2 FQNEAQ (reference sequence). The CDR3 has 12 residues. V was shortened by 1 base and J by 11 bases, with 9 bases between the two germline ends. CDR3 loop: CASSLGDTAQHF. The CDR3 coding sequence is TGTGCCAGCAGCTTAGGGGACACGGCCCAGCATTTT.

V usage is TRBV2 and J usage is TRBJ1-2; D is perhaps TRBD1 (6 bases). The CDR3 contains 18 residues. Germline V gene sequence: CDR1 SNHLY, CDR2 FYNNEI. Trimming removed 5 bases from V and 4 bases from J, with 26 bases in between. In DNA, the CDR3 is TGTGCCAGCAGTAAGACAGGATCTTCATGGGAATCCCCCTATGGCTACACCTTC. It is translated as CASSKTGSSWESPYGYTF.

The chain has TRBV6-5 and TRBJ2-1, with D perhaps TRBD1 or TRBD2 (6 bases each). CDR3 size: 15 residues. The germline V gene encodes CDR1 MNHEY and CDR2 SVGAGI. V shed 10 bases and J shed 0 bases, with 16 bases lying between them. In nucleotides, the CDR3 is TGTGCCACTAAAGAAGGGGGACTCTCCTACAATGAGCAGTTCTTC. Translating it yields CATKEGGLSYNEQFF.

The J gene is TRBJ1-5, the V gene TRBV7-6; 7 bases are a match to TRBD1. Germline V gene lookup returns CDR1 SGHVS and CDR2 FNYEAQ. The CDR3 has 13 residues. The V gene end was trimmed by 4 bases and the J gene end by 5 bases; junction bases not matched to a gene: 2. The CDR3 loop reads CASSSGGDQPQHF. The CDR3 DNA follows: TGTGCCAGCAGCTCAGGGGGGGATCAGCCCCAGCATTTT.

The V call is TRBV4-1, the J call TRBJ2-5, with a weak D call TRBD1 (5 bases). The V end was cut by 2 bases, the J end by 1 base, with 11 bases between. CDR1 is MGHRA and CDR2 is YSYEKL in the germline V gene. This CDR3 is 15 amino acids long. CDR3: CASSQLREGQETQYF. CDR3 DNA: TGCGCCAGCAGCCAACTCAGGGAAGGCCAAGAGACCCAGTACTTC.

This chain uses TRBV5-6 with TRBJ1-1; 8 bases match TRBD1. Germline assignment: CDR1 SGHDT and CDR2 YYEEEE. The CDR3 covers 14 residues. After removal of 5 bases from V and 5 bases from J, the junction contained 8 bases not matched to a gene. The CDR3, as DNA: TGTGCCAGCAGAAACAGGGGGTTAGGGACTGAAGCTTTCTTT. It translates to CASRNRGLGTEAFF.

The chain combines TRBV6-6 with TRBJ1-1; D not certain. Trimming shortened V by 8 bases and J by 4 bases, and 20 bases separated the two germline ends. The germline gives CDR1 MNHNY, CDR2 SVGAGI (reference sequence). The CDR3 extends over 15 amino acids. Here the CDR3 reads CASRPGFNKGTEAFF. The CDR3 DNA sequence: TGTGCCAGCCGTCCGGGTTTCAATAAGGGCACTGAAGCTTTCTTT.

The chain couples TRBV28 to TRBJ2-2; no reliable D call. Germline CDR1 and CDR2: MDHEN and SYDVKM. V lost 6 bases to trimming and J lost 6 bases, with 11 bases between them. This CDR3 has 13 amino acids. CDR3 DNA sequence: TGTGCCAGCAGGTCTATAGTTCCCGGGGAGCTGTTTTTT. This translates into CASRSIVPGELFF.

The chain carries TRBV7-6 and TRBJ2-4, with 11 nucleotides matching TRBD2. Unmatched junction bases numbered 9, after V lost 5 bases and J lost 6 bases. The germline V gene has CDR1 SGHVS and CDR2 FNYEAQ. This CDR3 contains 16 residues. The CDR3 region has the DNA TGTGCCAGCAGCCCACTAGCGGGAGATGTCGGAAACATTCAGTACTTC. Its protein product is CASSPLAGDVGNIQYF.

This chain connects TRBV18 to TRBJ1-1; 8 nucleotides align to TRBD1. Per germline, CDR1 KGHSH and CDR2 LQKENI. This CDR3 has 16 residues. Trimming at V came to 0 bases and at J to 2 bases, leaving 5 bases not matched to a gene. CDR3 sequence: CASSPPDRGRNTEAFF. The DNA for the CDR3 is TGTGCCAGCTCACCACCTGACAGGGGAAGAAACACTGAAGCTTTCTTT.

This clone was found a few times. The chain couples TRBV2 to TRBJ1-1; 7 nucleotides align to TRBD1. The germline CDR1 and CDR2 sequences are SNHLY and FYNNEI. J lost 7 bases, V lost 8 bases, and 13 bases had no gene match. The CDR3 totals 14 residues. For the CDR3, the DNA is TGTGCCAGCGCGAAAGGGGGCCCAGTTAGTGAAGCTTTCTTT. As protein: CASAKGGPVSEAFF.

This clone has a single count. The CDR3 here is CASSLPVPSNEQFF. DNA of the CDR3: TGTGCCAGCAGCTTACCAGTACCGAGCAATGAGCAGTTCTTC. The chain employs TRBV7-3 and TRBJ2-1; no reliable D call. With 2 bases removed from V and 6 bases from J, the gap between germline ends came to 11 bases. The CDR3 covers 14 residues. Germline CDR1 is SGHTA and CDR2 is FQGTGA.

The chain is built from TRBV6-6 and TRBJ2-5, with 7 bases identical to TRBD2. Per the germline V gene, CDR1 is MNHNY and CDR2 is SVGAGI (reference sequence). The CDR3 runs 11 residues. The junction had 6 bases not matched to a gene; V was cut back by 9 bases and J by 8 bases. The DNA of the CDR3 is TGTGCCAGTGTAAGCGGGGTCACCCAGTACTTC. Translating it yields CASVSGVTQYF.